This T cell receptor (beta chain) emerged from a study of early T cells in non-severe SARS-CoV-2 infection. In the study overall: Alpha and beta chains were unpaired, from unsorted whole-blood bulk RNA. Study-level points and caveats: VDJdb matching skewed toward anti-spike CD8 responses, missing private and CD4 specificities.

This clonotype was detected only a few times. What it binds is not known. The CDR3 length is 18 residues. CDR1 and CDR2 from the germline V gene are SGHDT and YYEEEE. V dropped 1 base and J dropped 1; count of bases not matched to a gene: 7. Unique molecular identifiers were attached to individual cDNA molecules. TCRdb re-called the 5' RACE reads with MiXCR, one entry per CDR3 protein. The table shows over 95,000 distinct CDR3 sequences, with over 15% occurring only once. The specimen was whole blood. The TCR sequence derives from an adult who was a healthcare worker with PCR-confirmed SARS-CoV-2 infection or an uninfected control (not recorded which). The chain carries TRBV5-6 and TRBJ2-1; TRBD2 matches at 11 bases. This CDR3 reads CASSLRLAGGSSYNEQFF. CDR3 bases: TGTGCCAGCAGCTTGAGGCTAGCGGGAGGATCGTCCTACAATGAGCAGTTCTTC.